This record looks at one T cell receptor beta chain sequence and its context. Its binding antigen is unknown. Per-base qualities were not stored, and no clone one base away is much larger. The sample is drawn from a study of blood T cell repertoires in COVID-19 (TCRdb year 2020). About the study as a whole: Samples from collaborators originated in the United States, Italy and Spain and spanned both the acute and convalescent phases of COVID-19. The material from the prospective study consisted of cDNA or gDNA derived from T cells, B-cell-depleted T cells, or PBMCs. Deeply sampled blood TCRbeta repertoires from subjects exposed to, actively infected with, or recovered from COVID-19 were included in the dataset. The repertoires were released in a freely available public database meant as a resource for research on the immune response to SARS-CoV-2. Samples were obtained from the ongoing ImmuneRACE study (first 160 participants) and from roughly 1,300 subjects provided by 6 global collaborators. Sample metadata almost always included a de-identified subject ID, COVID-19 status, age in years and sex. Where available, HLA class I and class II types were taken from metadata supplied by the sample provider and were not determined by assay-based typing.

The collaborating institutions used their own protocols to collect whole blood in K2EDTA tubes. For TCRbeta analysis, collaborators shipped samples in one of three forms: frozen whole blood, isolated PBMCs, or DNA extracted from either of those sample types. V and J are truncated by 5 bases and 6 bases respectively, leaving an intervening sequence of 13 bases. Spanning cysteine to phenylalanine, the CDR3 consists of 13 amino acids. The CDR3 DNA has 39 bases and is translated from base 1. The research as a whole found: The quantity of clinical and demographic metadata differed by source and by participant and was supplied without curation.

The immunoSEQ Assay, a bias-controlled multiplex PCR, was used to amplify TCRbeta CDR3 regions from genomic DNA. The authors processed their data as follows. The number of nucleated cells in each sample was estimated from the amplification of reference gene primers within the assay. To quantify the absolute abundance of each unique TCRbeta CDR3 rearrangement, sequence reads were collapsed and filtered. For each sample, productive Simpson clonality was calculated by taking the square root of Simpson's diversity index across productive rearrangements. TCRdb took over this immuneACCESS table, retaining in-frame rearrangements with V and J assigned. Such tables are incomplete; in checked studies, under half of the missing clones stem from an unresolved V gene, and the remainder is unexplained. V, J and clone size derive from that table, while D and trimming were established from the DNA sequence. The sample table shows more than 95,000 clones, and more than 70% are seen once. Together, the top ten hold approximately 1% of the sample.

Sequenced material: peripheral blood. This receptor was obtained from a woman of 80 years or more with acute or convalescent COVID-19. The chain employs TRBV12-3 or TRBV12-4 and TRBJ1-2, with the D gene not confidently named. At the DNA level, the sequence is TGTGCCAGCAGTACTACCGGACTGAATGGCTACACCTTC. Its protein product is CASSTTGLNGYTF.